This TCR beta chain was sequenced during a study of cytomegalovirus exposure and HLA in healthy donors. Points from the study as a whole: In an earlier analysis, most TCR beta V segments were productive about 87% or about 30% of the time. Rarity held for most TCR sequences, but there were some public TCRs that occurred in many donors.

Concerning this clone itself: The antigen is unknown.

The PCR used 60 Vbeta and 13 Jbeta primers. As handled by the study authors: About 11 million of 70 million to 80 million unique TCR beta chains were shared, per a later count. Sequencing was performed with immunoSEQ multiplex PCR; in TCRdb, only in-frame clones are kept and a portion is missing. V and J calls plus clone size are reproduced from that table; the DNA served to infer D and trimming. The sample shows around 200,000 clones, approximately 79% of them seen only once. In germline, CDR1 is MNHEY, CDR2 SMNVEV (reference sequence). J lost 4 bases, V lost 3 bases, and 9 bases had no gene match. This CDR3 region has 16 residues.

Sequencing was done on a sample of PBMCs. V usage is TRBV27 and J usage is TRBJ2-7; 10 nucleotides line up with TRBD2. The source is a man aged 45-65 years in good health and CMV-seronegative. The DNA for the CDR3 is TGTGCCAGCAGTTTGGGTGTAGCGGGAGGTTTTTACGAGCAGTACTTC. It yields the protein CASSLGVAGGFYEQYF.